The source of this T cell receptor (beta chain) is a study of beta chain features in type 1 diabetes. Sequenced material consisted of expressed TCRB transcripts (all of the isolated RNA was reverse transcribed). Using immunoSEQ multiplex PCR, the repertoire was profiled, and TCRdb retains in-frame clones only, with some absent. The sample has about 900,000 clones; 15% to 20% are singletons. Per the germline V gene, CDR1 is ENHRY and CDR2 is SYGVKD. CDR3 length: 16 amino acids. The V gene lost 6 bases and the J gene lost 0 bases, with 14 bases spanning the gap. The receptor was derived from a young woman in good health. The chain recombines TRBV10-3 with TRBJ2-2; no clear D gene. Material for sequencing was naive CD4+ T cells from blood. This CDR3 is CAISQTSNANTGELFF. CDR3 nucleotide sequence: TGTGCCATCAGCCAGACATCGAACGCGAACACCGGGGAGCTGTTTTTT.